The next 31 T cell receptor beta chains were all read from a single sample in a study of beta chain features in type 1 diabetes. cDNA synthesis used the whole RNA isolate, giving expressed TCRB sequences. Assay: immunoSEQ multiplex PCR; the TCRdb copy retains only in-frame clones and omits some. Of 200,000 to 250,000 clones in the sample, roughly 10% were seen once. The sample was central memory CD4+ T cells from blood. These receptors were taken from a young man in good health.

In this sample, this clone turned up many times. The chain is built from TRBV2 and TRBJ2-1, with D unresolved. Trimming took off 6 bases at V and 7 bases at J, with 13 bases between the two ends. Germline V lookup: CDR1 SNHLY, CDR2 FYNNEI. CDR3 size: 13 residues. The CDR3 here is CASSRWVGNEQFF. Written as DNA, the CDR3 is TGTGCCAGCAGCCGATGGGTAGGGAATGAGCAGTTCTTC.

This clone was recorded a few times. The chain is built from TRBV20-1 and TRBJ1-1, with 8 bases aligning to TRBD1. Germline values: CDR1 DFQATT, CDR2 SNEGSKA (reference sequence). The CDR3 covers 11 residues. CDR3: CRASGGQRAFF. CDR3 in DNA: TGCAGGGCTTCAGGGGGCCAGAGGGCTTTCTTT.

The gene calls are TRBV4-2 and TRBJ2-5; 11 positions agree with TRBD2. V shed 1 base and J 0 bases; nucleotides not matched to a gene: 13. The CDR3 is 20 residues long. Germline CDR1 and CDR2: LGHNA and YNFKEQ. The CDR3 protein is CASSQGDYLLAGEDQETQYF. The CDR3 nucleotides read TGTGCCAGCAGCCAAGGGGATTATCTACTAGCGGGAGAAGACCAAGAGACCCAGTACTTC.

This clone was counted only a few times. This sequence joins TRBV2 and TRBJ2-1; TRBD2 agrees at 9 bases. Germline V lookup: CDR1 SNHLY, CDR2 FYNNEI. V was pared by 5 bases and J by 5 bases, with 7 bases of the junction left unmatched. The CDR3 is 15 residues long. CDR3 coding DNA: TGTGCCAGCAGTTTCGGACTAGCGAAAAACAATGAGCAGTTCTTC. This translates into CASSFGLAKNNEQFF.

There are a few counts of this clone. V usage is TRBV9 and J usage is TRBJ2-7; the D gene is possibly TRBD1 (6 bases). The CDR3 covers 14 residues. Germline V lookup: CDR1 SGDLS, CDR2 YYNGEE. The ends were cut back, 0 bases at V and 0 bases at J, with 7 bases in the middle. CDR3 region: CASSVATGSYEQYF. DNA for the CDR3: TGTGCCAGCAGCGTAGCGACAGGCTCCTACGAGCAGTACTTC. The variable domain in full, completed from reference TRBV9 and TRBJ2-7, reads DSGVTQTPKHLITATGQRVTLRCSPRSGDLSVYWYQQSLDQGLQFLIQYYNGEERAKGNILERFSAQQFPDLHSELNLSSLELGDSALYFCASSVATGSYEQYFGPGTRLTVT.

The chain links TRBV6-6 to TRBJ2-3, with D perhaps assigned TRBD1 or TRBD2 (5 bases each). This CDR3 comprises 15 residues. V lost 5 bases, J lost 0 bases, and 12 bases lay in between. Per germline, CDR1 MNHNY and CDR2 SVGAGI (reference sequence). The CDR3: CASSRDGFSTDTQYF. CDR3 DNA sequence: TGTGCCAGCAGTAGGGACGGGTTTAGCACAGATACGCAGTATTTT.

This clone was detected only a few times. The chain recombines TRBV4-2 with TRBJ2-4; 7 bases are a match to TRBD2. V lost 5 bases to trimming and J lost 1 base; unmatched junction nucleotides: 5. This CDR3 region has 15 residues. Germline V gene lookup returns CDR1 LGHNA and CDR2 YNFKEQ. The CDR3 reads CASSLAGGAKNIQYF. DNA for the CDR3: TGTGCCAGCAGCTTAGCGGGTGGGGCCAAAAACATTCAGTACTTC.

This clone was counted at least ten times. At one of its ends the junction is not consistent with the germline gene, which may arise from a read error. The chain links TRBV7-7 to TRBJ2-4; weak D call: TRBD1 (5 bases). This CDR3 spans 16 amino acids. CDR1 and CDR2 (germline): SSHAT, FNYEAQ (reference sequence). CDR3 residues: CASSPDSQIAKNIQYF. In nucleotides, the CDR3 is TGTGCTAGCAGCCCCGACAGCCAAATAGCCAAAAACATTCAGTACTTC.

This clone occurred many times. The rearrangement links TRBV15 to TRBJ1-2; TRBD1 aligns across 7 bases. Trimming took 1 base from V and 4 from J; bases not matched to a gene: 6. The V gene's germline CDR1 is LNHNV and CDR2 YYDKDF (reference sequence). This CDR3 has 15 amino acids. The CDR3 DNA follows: TGTGCCACCAGCAGAGTACCGGGACAGACCTATGGCTACACCTTC. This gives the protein CATSRVPGQTYGYTF.

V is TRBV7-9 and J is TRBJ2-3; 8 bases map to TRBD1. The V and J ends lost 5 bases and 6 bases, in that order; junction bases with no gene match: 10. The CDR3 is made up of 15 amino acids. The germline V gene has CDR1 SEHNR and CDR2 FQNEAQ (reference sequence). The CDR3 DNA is TGTGCCAGCAGCGTGGGACAGGCACCGGGGGATACGCAGTATTTT. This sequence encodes CASSVGQAPGDTQYF.

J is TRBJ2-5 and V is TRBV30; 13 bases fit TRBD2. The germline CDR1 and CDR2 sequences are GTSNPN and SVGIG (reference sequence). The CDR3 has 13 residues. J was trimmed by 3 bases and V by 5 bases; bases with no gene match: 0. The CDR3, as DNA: TGTGCCTGGGGACTAGCGGGAGAAGAGACCCAGTACTTC. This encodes CAWGLAGEETQYF.

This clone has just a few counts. CDR3 bases: TGTGCCAGCAGCTTAGCGCTGGGGAGACAAGAGACCCAGTACTTC. Its protein product is CASSLALGRQETQYF. The V gene is TRBV7-9, the J gene TRBJ2-5; a possible D gene is TRBD2 (5 bases). Between the trimmed V and J ends, which lost 0 bases and 2 bases, there was a span of 10 bases. Germline assignment: CDR1 SEHNR and CDR2 FQNEAQ (reference sequence). CDR3 size: 15 residues.

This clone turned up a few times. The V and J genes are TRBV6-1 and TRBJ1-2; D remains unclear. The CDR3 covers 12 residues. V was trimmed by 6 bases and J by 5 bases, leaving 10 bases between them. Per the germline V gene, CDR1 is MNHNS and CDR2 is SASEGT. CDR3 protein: CASSAADYGYTF. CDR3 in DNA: TGTGCCAGCAGCGCAGCTGATTATGGCTACACCTTC.

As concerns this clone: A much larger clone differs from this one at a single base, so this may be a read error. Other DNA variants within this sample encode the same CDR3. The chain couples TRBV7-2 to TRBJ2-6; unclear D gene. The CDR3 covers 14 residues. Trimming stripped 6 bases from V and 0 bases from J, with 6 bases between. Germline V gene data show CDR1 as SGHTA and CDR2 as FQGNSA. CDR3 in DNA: TGTGCCAGCAGTGGAAGCTCTGGGGCCAACGTCCTGACTTTC. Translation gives CASSGSSGANVLTF.

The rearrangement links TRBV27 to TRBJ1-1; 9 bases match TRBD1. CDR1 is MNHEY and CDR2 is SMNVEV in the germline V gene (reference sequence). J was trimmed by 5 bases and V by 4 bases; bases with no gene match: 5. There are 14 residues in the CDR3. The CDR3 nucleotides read TGTGCCAGCAGTTGGGGACAGGGAAGGACTGAAGCTTTCTTT. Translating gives CASSWGQGRTEAFF.

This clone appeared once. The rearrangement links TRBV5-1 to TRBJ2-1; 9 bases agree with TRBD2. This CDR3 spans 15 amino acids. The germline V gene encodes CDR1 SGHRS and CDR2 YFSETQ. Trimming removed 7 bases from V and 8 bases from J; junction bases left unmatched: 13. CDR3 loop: CASQTGTSWLDEQFF. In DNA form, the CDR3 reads TGCGCCAGCCAGACCGGGACTAGCTGGCTCGATGAGCAGTTCTTC.

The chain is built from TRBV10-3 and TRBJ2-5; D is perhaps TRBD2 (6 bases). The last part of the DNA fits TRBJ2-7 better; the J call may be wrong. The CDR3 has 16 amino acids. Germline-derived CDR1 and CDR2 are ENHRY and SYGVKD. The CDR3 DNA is TGTGCCATCAGTGAGTCGGCTAGCGTGCTTATAGGCGAGCAGTACTTC. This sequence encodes CAISESASVLIGEQYF.

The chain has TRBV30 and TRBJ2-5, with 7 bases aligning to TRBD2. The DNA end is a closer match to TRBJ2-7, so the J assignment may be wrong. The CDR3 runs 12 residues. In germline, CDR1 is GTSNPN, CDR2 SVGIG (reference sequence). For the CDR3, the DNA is TGTGCCTTCAGGACTAGGAGGTACGAGCAGTACTTC. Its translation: CAFRTRRYEQYF.

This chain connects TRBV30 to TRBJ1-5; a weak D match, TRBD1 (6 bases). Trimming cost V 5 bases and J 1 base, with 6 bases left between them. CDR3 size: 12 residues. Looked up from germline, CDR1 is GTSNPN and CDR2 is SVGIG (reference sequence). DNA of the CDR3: TGTGCCTGGGGACAGAGCAATCAGCCCCAGCATTTT. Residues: CAWGQSNQPQHF.

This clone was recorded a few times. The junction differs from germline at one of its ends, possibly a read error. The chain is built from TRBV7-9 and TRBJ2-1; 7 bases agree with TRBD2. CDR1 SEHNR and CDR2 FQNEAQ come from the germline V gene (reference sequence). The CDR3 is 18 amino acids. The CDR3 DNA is TGCACCAATGGGAGGGGTCTAGCGAACGACCGGAAACGAGGGGAGCAGTTCTTC. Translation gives CTNGRGLANDRKRGEQFF.

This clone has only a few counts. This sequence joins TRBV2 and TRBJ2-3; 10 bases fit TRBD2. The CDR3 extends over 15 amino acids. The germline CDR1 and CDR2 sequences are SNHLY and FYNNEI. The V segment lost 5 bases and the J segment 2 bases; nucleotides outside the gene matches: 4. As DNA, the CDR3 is TGTGCCAGCAGTAAACTAGCGGGGCACACAGATACGCAGTATTTT. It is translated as CASSKLAGHTDTQYF.

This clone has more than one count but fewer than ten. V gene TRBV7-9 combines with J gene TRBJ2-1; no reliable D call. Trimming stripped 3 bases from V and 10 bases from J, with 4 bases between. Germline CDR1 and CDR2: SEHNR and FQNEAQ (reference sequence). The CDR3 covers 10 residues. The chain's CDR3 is CASSFGEQFF. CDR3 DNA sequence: TGTGCCAGCAGCTTCGGGGAGCAGTTCTTC. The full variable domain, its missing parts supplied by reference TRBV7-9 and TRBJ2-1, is DTGVSQNPRHKITKRGQNVTFRCDPISEHNRLYWYRQTLGQGPEFLTYFQNEAQLEKSRLLSDRFSAERPKGSFSTLEIQRTEQGDSAMYLCASSFGEQFFGPGTRLTVL.

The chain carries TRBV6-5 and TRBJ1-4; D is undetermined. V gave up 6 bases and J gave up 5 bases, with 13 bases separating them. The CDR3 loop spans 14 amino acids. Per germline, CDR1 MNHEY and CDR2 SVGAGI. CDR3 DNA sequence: TGTGCCAGCAGCTCACCCGGGAGGAATGAAAAACTGTTTTTT. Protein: CASSSPGRNEKLFF.

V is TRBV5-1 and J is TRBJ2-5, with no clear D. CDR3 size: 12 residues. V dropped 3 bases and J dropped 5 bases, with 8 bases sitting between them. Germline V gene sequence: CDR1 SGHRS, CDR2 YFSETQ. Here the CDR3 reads CASSSGGETQYF. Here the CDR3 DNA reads TGCGCCAGCAGCTCTGGTGGGGAGACCCAGTACTTC. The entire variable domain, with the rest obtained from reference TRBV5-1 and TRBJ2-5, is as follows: KAGVTQTPRYLIKTRGQQVTLSCSPISGHRSVSWYQQTPGQGLQFLFEYFSETQRNKGNFPGRFSGRQFSNSRSEMNVSTLELGDSALYLCASSSGGETQYFGPGTRLLVL.

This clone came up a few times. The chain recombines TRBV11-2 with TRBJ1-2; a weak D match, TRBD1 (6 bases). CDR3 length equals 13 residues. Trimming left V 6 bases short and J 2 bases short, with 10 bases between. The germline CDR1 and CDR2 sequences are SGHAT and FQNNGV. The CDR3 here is CASSAGQNYGYTF. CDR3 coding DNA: TGTGCCAGCAGTGCAGGACAGAACTATGGCTACACCTTC.

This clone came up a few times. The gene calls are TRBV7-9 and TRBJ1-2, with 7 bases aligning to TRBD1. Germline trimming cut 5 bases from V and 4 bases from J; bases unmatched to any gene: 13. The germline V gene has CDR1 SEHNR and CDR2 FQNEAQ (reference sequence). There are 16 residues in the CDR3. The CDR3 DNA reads TGTGCCAGCAGCCCTACCGAGACCGGACAGGTCTATGGCTACACCTTC. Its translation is CASSPTETGQVYGYTF.

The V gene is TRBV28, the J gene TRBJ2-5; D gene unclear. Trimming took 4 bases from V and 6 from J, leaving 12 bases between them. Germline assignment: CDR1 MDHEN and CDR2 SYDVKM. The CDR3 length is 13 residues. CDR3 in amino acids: CASSWVKGQTQYF. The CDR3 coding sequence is TGTGCCAGCAGTTGGGTTAAGGGCCAGACCCAGTACTTC.

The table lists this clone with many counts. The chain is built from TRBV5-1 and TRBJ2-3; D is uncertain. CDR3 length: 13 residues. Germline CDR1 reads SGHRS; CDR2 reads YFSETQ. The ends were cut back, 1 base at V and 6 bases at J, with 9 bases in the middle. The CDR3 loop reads CASSLTLRDTQYF. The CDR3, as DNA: TGCGCCAGCAGCTTGACATTAAGGGATACGCAGTATTTT.

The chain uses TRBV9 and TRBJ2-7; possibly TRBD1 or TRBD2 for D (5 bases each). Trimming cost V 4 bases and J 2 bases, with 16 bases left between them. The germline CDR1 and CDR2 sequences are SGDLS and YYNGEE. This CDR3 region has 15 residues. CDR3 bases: TGTGCCAGCAGCTCAGGGTCGAGGGAGACCTACGAGCAGTACTTC. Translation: CASSSGSRETYEQYF.

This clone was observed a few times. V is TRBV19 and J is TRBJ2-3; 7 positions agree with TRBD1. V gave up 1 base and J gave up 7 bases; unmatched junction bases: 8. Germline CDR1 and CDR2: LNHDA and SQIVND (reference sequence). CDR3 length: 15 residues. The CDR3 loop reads CASSIGGTALYTQYF. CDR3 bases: TGTGCCAGTAGTATAGGGGGGACAGCCTTGTATACGCAGTATTTT. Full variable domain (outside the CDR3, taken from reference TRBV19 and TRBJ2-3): DGGITQSPKYLFRKEGQNVTLSCEQNLNHDAMYWYRQDPGQGLRLIYYSQIVNDFQKGDIAEGYSVSREKKESFPLTVTSAQKNPTAFYLCASSIGGTALYTQYFGPGTRLTVL.

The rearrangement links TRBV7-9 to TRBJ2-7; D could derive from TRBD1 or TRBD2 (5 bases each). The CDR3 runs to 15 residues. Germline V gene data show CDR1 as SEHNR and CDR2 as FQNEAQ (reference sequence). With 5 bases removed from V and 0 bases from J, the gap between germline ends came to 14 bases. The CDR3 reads CASSVGGAVSYEQYF. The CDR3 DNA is TGTGCCAGCAGCGTTGGGGGAGCGGTCTCCTACGAGCAGTACTTC. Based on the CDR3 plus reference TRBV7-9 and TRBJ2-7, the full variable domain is DTGVSQNPRHKITKRGQNVTFRCDPISEHNRLYWYRQTLGQGPEFLTYFQNEAQLEKSRLLSDRFSAERPKGSFSTLEIQRTEQGDSAMYLCASSVGGAVSYEQYFGPGTRLTVT.